This TCR beta chain emerged from a study of T cell repertoires in cytomegalovirus infection. Study-level background: A matching HLA type, together with CMV infection, was signaled by public TCR beta signatures.

TCRdb re-derived calls from the reads in MiXCR, one entry per CDR3 protein. The sample contains more than 150,000 distinct CDR3 sequences, roughly a sixth of which appear only once. Only a few counts were recorded for this clonotype. Its specificity is not known. Study conclusions and caveats: HLA-C-restricted CMV clonotypes gave the most frequent clonotype in two of eight donors.

V was pared by 6 bases and J by 4 bases, with 9 bases of the junction left unmatched. CDR3 length: 15 amino acids. Per the germline V gene, CDR1 is MNHGY and CDR2 is SAAAGT. V and J are TRBV6-8 and TRBJ2-7, with 10 bases fitting TRBD1. The sequenced sample consisted of CD8+ T cells from PBMCs. This TCR derives from a human donor in good health (CMV status not recorded). Some clones in this sample may be carry-over from other donors' samples. The CDR3 loop reads CASRRPGQGTYEQYF. The DNA of the CDR3 is TGTGCCAGCAGACGTCCGGGACAGGGGACGTACGAGCAGTACTTC.